This T cell receptor beta chain was captured by sequencing in a study of CD8+ T cells in alopecia areata. Whole-study findings and limits: Scalp clonality and expanded CD8+ clones among the top 100 were significantly decreased by tofacitinib. Alphabeta T cells residing in normal skin are also sequenced in scalp samples.

The treatment is: oral pan-JAK inhibitor, 5-10 mg twice daily. Individuals with alopecia areata gave both lesional scalp punch biopsies and peripheral blood for collection. Sorting of PBMCs yielded the CD4+ and CD8+ T cells. The CDR3 loop spans 15 amino acids. CDR1 MNHEY and CDR2 SVGAGI come from the germline V gene. Trimming took 4 bases from V and 0 from J; bases not matched to a gene: 3. In the case of this clone: Antigen unknown.

Extracted RNA was reverse transcribed, and the resulting cDNA served as sequencing template. Sequencing was performed with immunoSEQ multiplex PCR; in TCRdb, only in-frame clones are kept and a portion is missing. The repertoire holds about 220,000 clones, with roughly 56% as singletons. The material sequenced was CD4+ T cells sorted from blood, taken at week 4, from a patient treated with tofacitinib. The chain uses TRBV6-5 and TRBJ1-5, with 7 nucleotides matching TRBD1. The source is a human donor with alopecia areata. CDR3 protein: CASSWTGDSNQPQHF. The CDR3 nucleotides are TGTGCCAGCAGTTGGACAGGTGATAGCAATCAGCCCCAGCATTTT.